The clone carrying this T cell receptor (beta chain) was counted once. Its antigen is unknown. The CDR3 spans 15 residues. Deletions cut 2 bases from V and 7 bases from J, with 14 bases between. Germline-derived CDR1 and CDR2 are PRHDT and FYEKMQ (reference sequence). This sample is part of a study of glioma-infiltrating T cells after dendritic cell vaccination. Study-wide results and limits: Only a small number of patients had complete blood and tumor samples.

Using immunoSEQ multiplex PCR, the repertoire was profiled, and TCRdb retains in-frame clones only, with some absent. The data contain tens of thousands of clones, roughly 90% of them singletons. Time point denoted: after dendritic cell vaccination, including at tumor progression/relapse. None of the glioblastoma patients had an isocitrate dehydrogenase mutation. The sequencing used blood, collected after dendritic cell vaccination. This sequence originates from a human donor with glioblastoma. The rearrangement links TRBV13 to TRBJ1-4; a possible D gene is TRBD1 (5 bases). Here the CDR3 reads CASSLTWGASEKLFF. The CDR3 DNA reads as TGTGCCAGCAGCTTAACGTGGGGCGCAAGTGAAAAACTGTTTTTT.